Detailed here is one T cell receptor (beta chain). What this receptor recognizes is not known. Per-base quality was not reported, and no clone a single base away is much larger than it. This record comes from a study of blood T cell repertoires in COVID-19 (dated by TCRdb to about 2020). Regarding the complete study: Collaborator samples came from the United States, Italy and Spain and covered acute and convalescent phases of COVID-19. The dataset comprised deeply sampled blood TCRbeta repertoires from subjects exposed to, actively infected with, or recovered from COVID-19. A freely available public database, intended as a resource for researchers studying the immune response to SARS-CoV-2, is where the repertoires were released. The sample metadata nearly always contained a de-identified subject ID, COVID-19 status, age in years and sex. Samples were obtained from the ongoing ImmuneRACE study (first 160 participants) and from roughly 1,300 subjects provided by 6 global collaborators. Where available, HLA class I and class II types were taken from metadata supplied by the sample provider and were not determined by assay-based typing. The prospective study material was composed of cDNA or gDNA derived from T cells, B-cell-depleted T cells, or PBMCs.

The collaborating institutions used their own protocols to collect whole blood in K2EDTA tubes. Collaborator samples were shipped for TCRbeta analysis as frozen whole blood, isolated PBMCs, or DNA extracted from either sample type. The germline V gene encodes CDR1 SGHDT and CDR2 YYEEEE. Trimming at the junction amounts to 2 bases on V and 3 bases on J, and the germline ends lie 21 bases apart. The CDR3 runs 17 residues from the cysteine to the phenylalanine. The retained sequence is limited to the CDR3, 51 bases, with the frame set at the first base. The immunoSEQ Assay, a bias-controlled multiplex PCR, was used to amplify TCRbeta CDR3 regions from genomic DNA. In the original analysis: Nucleated cell counts per sample were estimated from amplification of reference gene primers within the assay. Sequence reads were collapsed and filtered to measure the absolute abundance of every unique TCRbeta CDR3 rearrangement. Productive Simpson clonality was computed per sample as the square root of Simpson's diversity index over productive rearrangements. This immuneACCESS table, as held by TCRdb, lists in-frame sequences with V and J called but not all clones. Of the missing ones, under half trace to an unresolved V gene in checked studies; the others have no known cause. V and J calls and clone size are those listed in that table; D and trimming were worked out from the DNA. The sample table lists some 700,000 clones, 85% to 90% of them with a count of one. The ten largest clonotypes hold about 0.24% of the sample.

On the study overall, not on this receptor specifically: Clinical and demographic metadata were provided uncurated, with the amount varying by source and participant.

The V gene is TRBV5-6 and the J gene is TRBJ2-7; matching of 6 bases hints at TRBD1 as the D gene. Sequencing was done on a sample of peripheral blood. The sequence was obtained from a young woman with acute or convalescent COVID-19. CDR3 loop: CASSFLPGTLQNYEQYF. The sequenced DNA: TGTGCCAGCAGCTTCCTTCCCGGGACACTTCAGAACTACGAGCAGTACTTC. Joined to the reference TRBV5-6 and TRBJ2-7 proteins, this CDR3 gives the full variable domain: DAGVTQSPTHLIKTRGQQVTLRCSPKSGHDTVSWYQQALGQGPQFIFQYYEEEERQRGNFPDRFSGHQFPNYSSELNVNALLLGDSALYLCASSFLPGTLQNYEQYFGPGTRLTVT.